This entry features one T cell receptor beta chain sequence. Antigen: not known. The data derive from a study of OX40 agonist ivuxolimab in advanced cancers. Germline CDR1 reads SEHNR; CDR2 reads FQNEAQ (reference sequence). The CDR3 sequence is 12 residues long. V gave up 3 bases and J gave up 8 bases, with 8 bases separating them. This table comes from immunoSEQ multiplex PCR, and its TCRdb copy is limited to in-frame clones, with some not included. The data contain 63,000 or so clones, 85% to 90% of them seen just once; the ten biggest clones take up under 2.5%. Study results and caveats: The average count of expanded clones was higher among CD8+ T cells than among CD4+. Compared with others, partial responders at 0.1-3.0 mg/kg displayed clonal expansion among the lowest.

The sequence was collected from an adult with an advanced solid tumor such as melanoma, head and neck, liver or kidney cancer. The specimen was CD4+ or CD8+ T cells sorted from blood, collected in a trial of the OX40 agonist ivuxolimab. This chain joins TRBV7-9 and TRBJ2-4, with a weak D call TRBD2 (6 bases). CDR3 nucleotides: TGTGCCAGCAGCTTCTGGGAGGACATTCAGTACTTC. This codes for CASSFWEDIQYF.